This T cell receptor beta chain is from a study of memory CD4+ T cells and cytomegalovirus serostatus. About the research overall: Of the healthy Belgian adults, 9 were CMV seropositive and about 24 seronegative. Whole-study results and caveats: A US-trained random forest predicted CMV serostatus with median AUC around 0.91. Suggested: most of the CMV-linked TCR signature lies in CD4+ memory cells.

Original handling: Out-of-frame sequences were removed, leaving some 2 million distinct TCRbeta sequences. The table came from immunoSEQ multiplex PCR; TCRdb's copy has only in-frame clones and leaves some out. That table is the source of V, J and clone size, and D and trimming were worked out from the DNA. The data hold around 88,000 clones, with about 80% observed a single time. About this clone: What it recognizes is unknown.

Single viable CD3+CD4+CD8-CD45RO+ cells were sorted as the memory CD4+ T cells. This clonotype was obtained from an adult in good health and CMV-seropositive. Sample: memory CD4+ T cells from blood.

DNA for the CDR3: TGTGCCAGCAGCTTGGAAAGATATAACACAGATACGCAGTATTTT. Translation gives CASSLERYNTDTQYF. J is TRBJ2-3 and V is TRBV5-6, with D uncertain. The CDR3 is 15 residues long. V lost 0 bases and J lost 2, with 10 bases in between. The germline gives CDR1 SGHDT, CDR2 YYEEEE.